Below are 17 T cell receptor beta chains sequenced from a single sample in a study of shared clonotypes between healthy human individuals. Assay: immunoSEQ multiplex PCR; the TCRdb copy retains only in-frame clones and omits some. The sample lists 2 million to 3 million clones, roughly 93% occurring once. Sequenced: naive CD4+ T cells from PBMCs. The subset was: CD45RA+ positively selected. Receptors were obtained from a man between 18 and 29 years old in good health. Some clones in this sample may be carry-over from other donors' samples.

This clone came up once. This rearrangement joins TRBV6-5 to TRBJ2-7; the D call may be TRBD1 or TRBD2 (6 bases each). This CDR3 has 14 residues. The V gene's germline CDR1 is MNHEY and CDR2 SVGAGI. The V end lost 7 bases, the J end lost 3 bases, and 16 bases lay between the germline ends. DNA of the CDR3: TGTGCCAGCAAAGGTGGGGGGCGCGTCTACGAGCAGTACTTC. It translates to CASKGGGRVYEQYF.

CDR3 region: CASSPAGFYGYTF. The CDR3 DNA is TGTGCCAGCAGCCCCGCCGGGTTCTATGGCTACACCTTC. The V gene is TRBV7-2, the J gene TRBJ1-2, with unresolved D. The CDR3 consists of 13 residues. Germline loops: CDR1 SGHTA, CDR2 FQGNSA. Trimming pared 5 bases from V and 4 bases from J, leaving 11 bases between.

The chain recombines TRBV5-1 with TRBJ2-5; the D call may be TRBD1 or TRBD2 (6 bases each). Germline values: CDR1 SGHRS, CDR2 YFSETQ. V shed 4 bases and J shed 3 bases, with 16 bases lying between them. The CDR3 runs to 15 residues. This CDR3 reads CASSESGGPEETQYF. The CDR3 DNA reads as TGCGCCAGCAGCGAGTCCGGGGGCCCTGAAGAGACCCAGTACTTC.

This clone was seen once. The chain is built from TRBV5-1 and TRBJ2-5; 9 positions agree with TRBD2. Unmatched junction bases numbered 11, after V lost 3 bases and J lost 2 bases. This CDR3 is 17 amino acids long. Germline loops: CDR1 SGHRS, CDR2 YFSETQ. The chain's CDR3 is CASSSLAGVGGQETQYF. The CDR3 DNA follows: TGCGCCAGCAGCTCCTTAGCGGGAGTAGGGGGGCAAGAGACCCAGTACTTC.

The chain has TRBV29-1 and TRBJ1-1; D might be TRBD1 (5 bases). Between the trimmed V and J ends, which lost 7 bases and 2 bases, there was a span of 14 bases. CDR1 SQVTM and CDR2 ANQGSEA come from the germline V gene. There are 13 residues in the CDR3. CDR3 coding DNA: TGCAGCGCGGGGCCGAGGATCAACACTGAAGCTTTCTTT. Its translation: CSAGPRINTEAFF.

The sample holds one count of this clone. The gene calls are TRBV7-2 and TRBJ1-5; 7 nucleotides agree with TRBD1. Germline CDR1 and CDR2: SGHTA and FQGNSA. This CDR3 comprises 15 residues. With 6 bases clipped from V and 3 bases from J, the junction kept 8 bases outside the gene matches. The CDR3 DNA follows: TGTGCCAGCAGTTCAGGGGGACGGCTCAATCAGCCCCAGCATTTT. Translating it yields CASSSGGRLNQPQHF.

The chain employs TRBV11-3 and TRBJ2-1; TRBD1 matches 7 bases. The length of the CDR3 is 13 residues. V lost 5 bases to trimming and J lost 7 bases; unmatched junction nucleotides: 5. Germline V lookup: CDR1 SGHNT, CDR2 YENEEA. The CDR3 nucleotides are TGTGCCAGCAGCCTACAGGGGCCTAATGAGCAGTTCTTC. Amino acid sequence: CASSLQGPNEQFF.

The chain links TRBV4-3 to TRBJ1-2; 7 nucleotides agree with TRBD1. The CDR3 sequence is 15 residues long. After removal of 1 base from V and 3 bases from J, the junction contained 5 bases not matched to a gene. Germline V gene lookup returns CDR1 LGHNA and CDR2 YSLEER. CDR3 nucleotide sequence: TGCGCCAGCAGCCAAGGGAGCACAGGGGACTATGGCTACACCTTC. Translating gives CASSQGSTGDYGYTF.

This chain links TRBV7-9 with TRBJ2-7, with D tentatively TRBD1 (6 bases). Between the trimmed V and J ends, which lost 5 bases and 1 base, there was a span of 9 bases. CDR3 length: 13 amino acids. Germline-derived CDR1 and CDR2 are SEHNR and FQNEAQ (reference sequence). In nucleotides, the CDR3 is TGTGCCAGCAGCCACGGACAGTCCTACGAGCAGTACTTC. The encoded protein is CASSHGQSYEQYF.

The chain links TRBV5-1 to TRBJ2-7; 9 nucleotides agree with TRBD2. The CDR3 length is 15 residues. Germline CDR1 is SGHRS and CDR2 is YFSETQ. Germline trimming cut 0 bases from V and 3 bases from J; bases unmatched to any gene: 4. In DNA form, the CDR3 reads TGCGCCAGCAGCTTGGATAGCGGGAGAGTCTACGAGCAGTACTTC. Translating gives CASSLDSGRVYEQYF.

With respect to this clone: Other DNA sequences in this specimen translate into the identical CDR3. CDR3 in DNA: TGTGCCAGCTCATCTTCCGATACGCAGTATTTT. Its protein product is CASSSSDTQYF. J is TRBJ2-3 and V is TRBV18; D is undetermined. Trimming shortened V by 5 bases and J by 6 bases, and 6 bases separated the two germline ends. Germline V gives CDR1 KGHSH, CDR2 LQKENI. CDR3 size: 11 residues.

This clone was recorded once. This CDR3 is also generated by other DNA sequences in the sample. The V and J genes are TRBV18 and TRBJ1-3; possibly TRBD1 for D (5 bases). Trimming removed 3 bases at V and 1 base at J, with 10 bases between. This CDR3 comprises 15 residues. Germline V gene sequence: CDR1 KGHSH, CDR2 LQKENI. The CDR3 DNA is TGTGCCAGCTCACCGGGGACGGAGTCTGGAAACACCATATATTTT. Amino acid sequence: CASSPGTESGNTIYF. Looking up the rest from reference TRBV18 and TRBJ1-3 gives the full variable domain: NAGVMQNPRHLVRRRGQEARLRCSPMKGHSHVYWYRQLPEEGLKFMVYLQKENIIDESGMPKERFSAEFPKEGPSILRIQQVVRGDSAAYFCASSPGTESGNTIYFGEGSWLTVV.

The chain carries TRBV6-1 and TRBJ2-2, with TRBD1 as a possible D gene (5 bases). The CDR3 is made up of 14 amino acids. From germline, CDR1 is MNHNS and CDR2 SASEGT. The V end was cut by 5 bases, the J end by 5 bases, with 12 bases between. DNA for the CDR3: TGTGCCAGCAGTCGGCGACAGTATACCGGGGAGCTGTTTTTT. Translation gives CASSRRQYTGELFF.

The V and J genes are TRBV13 and TRBJ1-1; TRBD1 matches 8 bases. Germline V gene data show CDR1 as PRHDT and CDR2 as FYEKMQ (reference sequence). Trimming at V came to 1 base and at J to 4 bases, leaving 14 bases not matched to a gene. The CDR3 contains 18 residues. CDR3 sequence: CASSLVGWTGMKSTEAFF. The CDR3 bases are TGTGCCAGCAGCTTAGTGGGATGGACAGGGATGAAGAGCACTGAAGCTTTCTTT.

This chain connects TRBV7-8 to TRBJ2-7, with TRBD2 matching over 7 bases. With V trimmed by 5 bases and J by 1 base, 11 bases remained unmatched. CDR3 length equals 16 residues. Germline assignment: CDR1 SGHVS and CDR2 FQNEAQ. CDR3 amino acids: CASSPEPGLTSYEQYF. DNA of the CDR3: TGTGCCAGCAGCCCGGAACCGGGACTAACATCCTACGAGCAGTACTTC.

The chain is built from TRBV10-3 and TRBJ2-3, with D tentatively TRBD1 (5 bases). Germline assignment: CDR1 ENHRY and CDR2 SYGVKD. The CDR3 spans 15 residues. Trimming took 6 bases from V and 2 from J, leaving 15 bases between them. CDR3 sequence: CAIRGLGGPTDTQYF. CDR3 DNA: TGTGCCATCAGGGGGCTGGGCGGCCCCACAGATACGCAGTATTTT.

The V and J genes are TRBV7-8 and TRBJ1-1; D perhaps matches TRBD1 (5 bases). Germline V lookup: CDR1 SGHVS, CDR2 FQNEAQ. This CDR3 contains 15 residues. Trimming left V 4 bases short and J 0 bases short, with 12 bases between. As DNA, the CDR3 is TGTGCCAGCAGCTGGATGGGACCTTTGAACACTGAAGCTTTCTTT. This sequence encodes CASSWMGPLNTEAFF.